The 29 T cell receptor beta chains listed next were all sequenced from one sample in a study of PD-1 blockade in mismatch repair-deficient tumors. Produced via immunoSEQ multiplex PCR; TCRdb's table is partial and in-frame only. The sample comprises about 79,000 clones, about 82% of which are singletons, and less than 6% rests with the top ten. This specimen was peripheral blood, taken 44 weeks after starting pembrolizumab. Receptors were obtained from an adult with mismatch repair-deficient cancer.

The chain has TRBV9 and TRBJ2-3, with a tentative D call TRBD1 (5 bases). Trimming stripped 4 bases from V and 4 bases from J, with 10 bases between. The CDR3 is made up of 13 amino acids. Germline CDR1 is SGDLS and CDR2 is YYNGEE. CDR3 coding DNA: TGTGCCAGCAGCCCCGAGACAGCAGATACGCAGTATTTT. Translated, it gives CASSPETADTQYF.

This clone was detected only once. This chain connects TRBV4-1 to TRBJ1-4; D remains unclear. CDR1 and CDR2 from the germline V gene are MGHRA and YSYEKL. This CDR3 region has 13 residues. V dropped 0 bases and J dropped 7 bases, with 6 bases sitting between them. The CDR3: CASSQDLGEKLFF. The CDR3 DNA follows: TGCGCCAGCAGCCAAGATTTGGGTGAAAAACTGTTTTTT.

This clone was counted between two and nine times. This CDR3 reads CASSQVPFTGQRMNTEAFF. The CDR3 nucleotides are TGTGCCAGCAGCCAGGTTCCATTTACGGGACAGCGGATGAACACTGAAGCTTTCTTT. V is TRBV14 and J is TRBJ1-1, with 7 positions matching TRBD1. The V segment lost 3 bases and the J segment 0 bases; nucleotides outside the gene matches: 16. Germline CDR1 SGHDN, CDR2 FVKESK. The CDR3 sequence is 19 residues long.

The V gene is TRBV11-1, the J gene TRBJ2-1; tentative D call: TRBD2 (6 bases). The V gene's germline CDR1 is SGHAT and CDR2 FQDESV (reference sequence). There are 13 residues in the CDR3. V gave up 5 bases and J gave up 6 bases, with 11 bases separating them. CDR3 DNA sequence: TGTGCCAGCAGCCCCGCGGGGCCCAATGAGCAGTTCTTC. Its translation: CASSPAGPNEQFF.

This clone was seen a handful of times. The V call is TRBV7-6, the J call TRBJ2-7, with D possibly being TRBD1 (5 bases). V was shortened by 0 bases and J by 3 bases, with 9 bases between the two germline ends. The CDR3 totals 14 residues. CDR1 and CDR2 from the germline V gene are SGHVS and FNYEAQ. The CDR3 here is CASSLAGQGYEQYF. The CDR3 DNA sequence: TGTGCCAGCAGCTTAGCTGGGCAGGGCTACGAGCAGTACTTC.

This sequence joins TRBV14 and TRBJ1-2; D is unresolved. V lost 2 bases and J lost 2, with 9 bases in between. CDR1 SGHDN and CDR2 FVKESK come from the germline V gene. The CDR3 loop spans 14 amino acids. The CDR3 is CASSQSVRNYGYTF. The CDR3 region has the DNA TGTGCCAGCAGCCAATCGGTGAGAAACTATGGCTACACCTTC.

This chain links TRBV28 with TRBJ2-7; no firm D call. The CDR3 has 12 amino acids. V was clipped by 5 bases and J by 7 bases, with 12 bases between them. Germline assignment: CDR1 MDHEN and CDR2 SYDVKM. CDR3 loop: CASSALQGEQYF. The CDR3 DNA sequence: TGTGCCAGCAGTGCTCTTCAAGGAGAGCAGTACTTC.

V is TRBV5-4 and J is TRBJ2-2; D is perhaps TRBD2 (5 bases). V was cut by 3 bases and J by 7 bases, with 10 bases left in between. CDR1 SGHNT and CDR2 YYREEE come from the germline V gene (reference sequence). This CDR3 is 13 amino acids long. The CDR3 loop reads CASSSPSFGELFF. The CDR3 DNA reads TGTGCCAGCAGCTCACCTAGCTTCGGGGAGCTGTTTTTT.

This chain links TRBV6-5 with TRBJ2-1, with 9 bases matching TRBD2. Germline V gives CDR1 MNHEY, CDR2 SVGAGI. CDR3 size: 14 residues. J gave up 8 bases and V 6 bases, and 8 bases lay outside the gene matches. Written as DNA, the CDR3 is TGTGCCAGCAGCCTAGCGGGAACTGAGGATGAGCAGTTCTTC. Encoded protein: CASSLAGTEDEQFF.

This clone was detected once. The genes are TRBV19 and TRBJ2-1, with 7 bases identical to TRBD1. Trimming at V came to 3 bases and at J to 5 bases, leaving 16 bases not matched to a gene. The CDR3 sequence is 18 residues long. Germline V gene lookup returns CDR1 LNHDA and CDR2 SQIVND (reference sequence). The CDR3 DNA reads TGTGCCAGTAGTATCCTCCCAAAGCCGACAGGGTTCGACAATGAGCAGTTCTTC. Protein sequence: CASSILPKPTGFDNEQFF.

The chain recombines TRBV7-9 with TRBJ2-7, with TRBD2 as a possible D gene (6 bases). The CDR3 has 15 amino acids. V lost 1 base to trimming and J lost 4 bases, with 14 bases between them. Germline V gives CDR1 SEHNR, CDR2 FQNEAQ (reference sequence). This chain's CDR3 is CASSLEVGGPYEQYF. DNA for the CDR3: TGTGCCAGCAGCTTAGAGGTCGGGGGTCCGTACGAGCAGTACTTC.

The genes are TRBV7-9 and TRBJ1-1; no firm D call. CDR3 size: 17 residues. Trimming cost V 0 bases and J 3 bases, with 17 bases left between them. In germline, CDR1 is SEHNR, CDR2 FQNEAQ (reference sequence). CDR3 residues: CASSLALKRLEYTEAFF. The CDR3 bases are TGTGCCAGCAGCTTAGCGCTTAAGAGGCTGGAATACACTGAAGCTTTCTTT.

V gene TRBV5-5 combines with J gene TRBJ1-5; D call uncertain. There are 14 residues in the CDR3. V shed 0 bases and J shed 2 bases, with 6 bases lying between them. In germline, CDR1 is SGHKS, CDR2 YYEKEE (reference sequence). The CDR3 spells CASSLEAGNQPQHF. The CDR3 bases are TGTGCCAGCAGCTTGGAGGCAGGCAATCAGCCCCAGCATTTT.

The rearrangement uses TRBV2 and TRBJ1-5; D might be TRBD1 (5 bases). The CDR3 runs to 13 residues. Germline lookup yields CDR1 SNHLY and CDR2 FYNNEI. The germline V and J ends were trimmed by 5 bases and 7 bases, with 12 bases remaining between them. The CDR3 region is CASSSQGRQPQHF. CDR3 sequence (DNA): TGTGCCAGCAGTTCGCAGGGACGCCAGCCCCAGCATTTT.

V and J are TRBV5-8 and TRBJ2-7; TRBD1 matches 8 bases. V lost 4 bases, J lost 0 bases, and 6 bases stayed unmatched. This CDR3 has 15 amino acids. In germline, CDR1 is SGHTS, CDR2 YDEGEE. This chain's CDR3 is CASSGNRGYSYEQYF. In DNA, the CDR3 is TGTGCCAGCAGCGGAAACAGGGGGTACTCCTACGAGCAGTACTTC.

J is TRBJ1-2 and V is TRBV4-2; D is unclear. The CDR3 is made up of 10 amino acids. The V end lost 0 bases, the J end lost 8 bases, and 1 base lay between the germline ends. Germline CDR1 reads LGHNA; CDR2 reads YNFKEQ. The CDR3 reads CASSQEGYTF. CDR3 bases: TGTGCCAGCAGCCAAGAGGGCTACACCTTC.

This chain uses TRBV6-6 with TRBJ2-5, with 8 positions matching TRBD2. J was trimmed by 5 bases and V by 7 bases; bases with no gene match: 6. CDR1 MNHNY and CDR2 SVGAGI come from the germline V gene (reference sequence). The CDR3 contains 13 residues. The CDR3 loop is CASTGGPGETQYF. The CDR3 nucleotides read TGTGCCAGCACGGGAGGGCCGGGGGAGACCCAGTACTTC.

The genes are TRBV7-9 and TRBJ2-1; D is unclear. Trimming took off 6 bases at V and 3 bases at J, with 9 bases between the two ends. CDR1 is SEHNR and CDR2 is FQNEAQ in the germline V gene (reference sequence). The CDR3 runs 13 residues. DNA for the CDR3: TGTGCCAGCAGGCCAGGCAACTACAATGAGCAGTTCTTC. This translates into CASRPGNYNEQFF.

V and J are TRBV19 and TRBJ2-5; the D gene is possibly TRBD1 (5 bases). V shed 5 bases and J shed 2 bases, with 15 bases lying between them. Germline loops: CDR1 LNHDA, CDR2 SQIVND (reference sequence). The CDR3 loop spans 15 amino acids. The CDR3 loop is CASSPRVEKQETQYF. The DNA for the CDR3 is TGTGCCAGTAGTCCCAGGGTAGAGAAACAAGAGACCCAGTACTTC.

CDR3: CASSLQGKYEQYF. CDR3 coding DNA: TGTGCCAGCAGTCTGCAGGGGAAGTACGAGCAGTACTTC. V gene TRBV6-6 combines with J gene TRBJ2-7, with a tentative D call TRBD1 (6 bases). The CDR3 loop spans 13 amino acids. Trimming stripped 5 bases from V and 4 bases from J, with 12 bases between. Germline V gene data show CDR1 as MNHNY and CDR2 as SVGAGI (reference sequence).

This clone has only one observation. The gene calls are TRBV7-9 and TRBJ2-1; D is uncertain. Germline assignment: CDR1 SEHNR and CDR2 FQNEAQ (reference sequence). This CDR3 is 12 amino acids long. Trimming left V 1 base short and J 6 bases short, with 4 bases between. The CDR3, as DNA: TGTGCCAGCAGCTTAGGGCGCAATGAGCAGTTCTTC. It specifies CASSLGRNEQFF.

The rearrangement links TRBV10-2 to TRBJ2-3; D uncertain. The CDR3 has 15 residues. With 7 bases removed from V and 2 bases from J, the gap between germline ends came to 16 bases. The germline gives CDR1 WSHSY, CDR2 SAAADI. This CDR3 reads CASILDWALTDTQYF. CDR3 bases: TGCGCCAGCATCCTCGACTGGGCGCTCACAGATACGCAGTATTTT.

This chain connects TRBV18 to TRBJ2-3; 8 bases line up with TRBD2. This CDR3 is 14 amino acids long. Germline V lookup: CDR1 KGHSH, CDR2 LQKENI. Trimming took 8 bases from V and 3 from J; bases not matched to a gene: 7. CDR3 in amino acids: CASQSGSGTDTQYF. CDR3 nucleotide sequence: TGTGCCAGCCAGAGCGGGAGTGGTACAGATACGCAGTATTTT.

This chain uses TRBV4-1 with TRBJ2-3; 7 bases line up with TRBD2. Germline lookup yields CDR1 MGHRA and CDR2 YSYEKL. V shed 4 bases and J 6 bases; nucleotides not matched to a gene: 10. The CDR3 loop spans 15 amino acids. CDR3 DNA sequence: TGCGCCAGCAGCCTTTTAGCGGGTGGGGTGGATACGCAGTATTTT. Translating gives CASSLLAGGVDTQYF.

This clone was observed a single time. The chain has TRBV6-1 and TRBJ2-7; 10 bases are shared with TRBD2. J gave up 7 bases and V 7 bases, and 10 bases lay outside the gene matches. The CDR3 contains 14 residues. The germline CDR1 and CDR2 sequences are MNHNS and SASEGT. The CDR3 nucleotides are TGTGCCAGCACCGGGACTAGCGCTCTGGGGGAGCAGTACTTC. It is translated as CASTGTSALGEQYF.

The chain couples TRBV2 to TRBJ2-5; tentative D call: TRBD2 (6 bases). Trimming left V 0 bases short and J 0 bases short, with 14 bases between. Germline V CDR1 and CDR2: SNHLY, FYNNEI. The CDR3 totals 17 residues. The chain's CDR3 is CASSEARGGAYQETQYF. The CDR3 coding sequence is TGTGCCAGCAGTGAAGCGCGGGGCGGGGCGTACCAAGAGACCCAGTACTTC.

The chain uses TRBV28 and TRBJ1-1, with 9 bases matching TRBD1. V was pared by 0 bases and J by 5 bases, with 4 bases of the junction left unmatched. The length of the CDR3 is 15 residues. The germline gives CDR1 MDHEN, CDR2 SYDVKM. Here the CDR3 reads CASSLWTGGGTEAFF. The CDR3 DNA is TGTGCCAGCAGTTTATGGACAGGGGGTGGAACTGAAGCTTTCTTT.

The chain joins TRBV7-2 to TRBJ1-4; TRBD1 agrees at 8 bases. Germline trimming cut 5 bases from V and 2 bases from J; bases unmatched to any gene: 4. The CDR3 spans 15 residues. Germline V gene lookup returns CDR1 SGHTA and CDR2 FQGNSA. In DNA form, the CDR3 reads TGTGCCAGCAGCCAAAGGACAGGGACTAATGAAAAACTGTTTTTT. Translation: CASSQRTGTNEKLFF. Full variable domain (rest looked up from reference TRBV7-2 and TRBJ1-4): GAGVSQSPSNKVTEKGKDVELRCDPISGHTALYWYRQSLGQGLEFLIYFQGNSAPDKSGLPSDRFSAERTGGSVSTLTIQRTQQEDSAVYLCASSQRTGTNEKLFFGSGTQLSVL.

This sequence joins TRBV29-1 and TRBJ2-3, with no clear D. This CDR3 is built from 10 residues. Germline assignment: CDR1 SQVTM and CDR2 ANQGSEA. CDR3 DNA: TGCAGTGCTGGCACAGATACGCAGTATTTT. This translates into CSAGTDTQYF.